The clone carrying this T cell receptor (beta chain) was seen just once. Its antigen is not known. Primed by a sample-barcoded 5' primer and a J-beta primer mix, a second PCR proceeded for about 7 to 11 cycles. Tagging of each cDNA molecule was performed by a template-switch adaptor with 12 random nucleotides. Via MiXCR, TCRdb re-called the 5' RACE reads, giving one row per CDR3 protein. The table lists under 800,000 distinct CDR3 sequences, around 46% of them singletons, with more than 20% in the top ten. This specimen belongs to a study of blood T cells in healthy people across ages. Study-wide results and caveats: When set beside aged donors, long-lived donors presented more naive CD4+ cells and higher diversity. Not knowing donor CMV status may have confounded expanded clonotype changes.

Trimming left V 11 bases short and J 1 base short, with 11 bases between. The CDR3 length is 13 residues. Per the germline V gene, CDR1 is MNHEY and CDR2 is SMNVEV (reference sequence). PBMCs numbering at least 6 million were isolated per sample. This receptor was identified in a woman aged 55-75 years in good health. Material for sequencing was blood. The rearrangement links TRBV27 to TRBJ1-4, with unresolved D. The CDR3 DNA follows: TGTGCCGCGGCCAGTGGAACTAATGAAAAACTGTTTTTT. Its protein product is CAAASGTNEKLFF.